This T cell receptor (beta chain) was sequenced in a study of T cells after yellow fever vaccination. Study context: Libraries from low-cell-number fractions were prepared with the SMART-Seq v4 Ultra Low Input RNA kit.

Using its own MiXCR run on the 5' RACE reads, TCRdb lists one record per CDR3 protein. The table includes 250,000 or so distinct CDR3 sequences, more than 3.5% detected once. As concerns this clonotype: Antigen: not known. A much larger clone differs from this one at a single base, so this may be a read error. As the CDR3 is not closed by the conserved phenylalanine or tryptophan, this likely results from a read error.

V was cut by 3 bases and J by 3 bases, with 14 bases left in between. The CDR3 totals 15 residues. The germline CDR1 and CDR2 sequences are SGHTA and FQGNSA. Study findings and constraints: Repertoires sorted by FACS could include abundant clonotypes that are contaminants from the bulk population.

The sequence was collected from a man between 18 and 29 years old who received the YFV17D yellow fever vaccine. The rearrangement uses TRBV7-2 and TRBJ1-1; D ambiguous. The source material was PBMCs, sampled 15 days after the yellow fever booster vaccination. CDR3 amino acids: CASSLASTGYTEAFI. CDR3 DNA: TGTGCCAGCAGCTTGGCCTCGACTGGGTACACTGAAGCTTTCATT.